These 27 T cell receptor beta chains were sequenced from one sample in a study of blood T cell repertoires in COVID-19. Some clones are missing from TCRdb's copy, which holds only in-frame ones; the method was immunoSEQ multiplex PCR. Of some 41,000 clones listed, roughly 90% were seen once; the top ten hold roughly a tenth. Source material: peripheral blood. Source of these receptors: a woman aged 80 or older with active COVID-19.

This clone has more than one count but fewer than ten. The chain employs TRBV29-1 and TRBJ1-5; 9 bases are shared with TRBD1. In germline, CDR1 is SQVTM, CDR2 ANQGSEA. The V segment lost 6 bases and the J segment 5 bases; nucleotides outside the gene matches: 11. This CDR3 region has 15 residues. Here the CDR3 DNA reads TGCAGCGTAGCCGGGACAGGGAGCAGGGATCAGCCCCAGCATTTT. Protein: CSVAGTGSRDQPQHF.

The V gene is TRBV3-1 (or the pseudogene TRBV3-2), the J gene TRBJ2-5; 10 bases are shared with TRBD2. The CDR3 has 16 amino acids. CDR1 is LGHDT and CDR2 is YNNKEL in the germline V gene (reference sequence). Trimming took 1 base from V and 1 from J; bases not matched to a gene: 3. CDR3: CASSQGIAGGQETQYF. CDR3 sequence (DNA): TGTGCCAGCAGCCAAGGAATAGCGGGGGGCCAAGAGACCCAGTACTTC.

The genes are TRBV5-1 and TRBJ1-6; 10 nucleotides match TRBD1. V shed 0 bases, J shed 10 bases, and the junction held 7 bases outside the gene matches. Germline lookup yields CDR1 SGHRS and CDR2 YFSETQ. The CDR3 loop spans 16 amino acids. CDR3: CASSLAVTGGRSPLHF. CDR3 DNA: TGCGCCAGCAGCTTGGCGGTGACAGGGGGCCGATCACCCCTCCACTTT.

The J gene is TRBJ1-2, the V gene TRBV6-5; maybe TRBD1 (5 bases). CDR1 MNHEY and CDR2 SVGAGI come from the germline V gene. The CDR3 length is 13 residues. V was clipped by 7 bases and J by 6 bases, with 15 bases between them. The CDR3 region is CASIFRQGHGYTF. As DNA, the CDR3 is TGTGCCAGCATCTTTCGGCAGGGCCATGGCTACACCTTC.

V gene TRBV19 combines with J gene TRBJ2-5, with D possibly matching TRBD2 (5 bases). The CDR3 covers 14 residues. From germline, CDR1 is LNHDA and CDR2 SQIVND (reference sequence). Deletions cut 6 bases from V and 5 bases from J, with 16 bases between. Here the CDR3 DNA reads TGTGCCAGTAGCCCCGCCAGCGGCTCCGAGACCCAGTACTTC. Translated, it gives CASSPASGSETQYF.

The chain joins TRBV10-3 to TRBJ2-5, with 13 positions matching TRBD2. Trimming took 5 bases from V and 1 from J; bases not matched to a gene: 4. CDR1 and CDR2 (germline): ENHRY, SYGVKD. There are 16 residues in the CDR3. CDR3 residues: CAISSGTSGAQETQYF. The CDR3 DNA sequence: TGTGCCATCAGTTCCGGGACTAGCGGGGCCCAAGAGACCCAGTACTTC.

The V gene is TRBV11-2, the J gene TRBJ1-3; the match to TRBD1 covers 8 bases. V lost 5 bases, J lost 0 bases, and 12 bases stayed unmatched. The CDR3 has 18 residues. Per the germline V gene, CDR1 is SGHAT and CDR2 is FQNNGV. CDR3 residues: CASSRRDRPKTSGNTIYF. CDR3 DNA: TGTGCCAGCAGCCGTCGGGACAGGCCCAAAACCTCTGGAAACACCATATATTTT.

The CDR3 coding sequence is TGTGCCAGTACCCCGGACAGAAATCAGCCCCAGCATTTT. This codes for CASTPDRNQPQHF. The chain links TRBV19 to TRBJ1-5, with D perhaps matching TRBD1 (6 bases). This CDR3 is 13 amino acids long. V lost 7 bases and J lost 4, with 11 bases in between. Germline V CDR1 and CDR2: LNHDA, SQIVND (reference sequence).

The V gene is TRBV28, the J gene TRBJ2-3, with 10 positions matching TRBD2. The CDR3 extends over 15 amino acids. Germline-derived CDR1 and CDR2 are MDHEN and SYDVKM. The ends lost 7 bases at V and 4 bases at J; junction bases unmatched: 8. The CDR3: CASTTSGASSDTQYF. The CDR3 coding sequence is TGTGCCAGCACCACTAGCGGGGCGTCATCAGATACGCAGTATTTT.

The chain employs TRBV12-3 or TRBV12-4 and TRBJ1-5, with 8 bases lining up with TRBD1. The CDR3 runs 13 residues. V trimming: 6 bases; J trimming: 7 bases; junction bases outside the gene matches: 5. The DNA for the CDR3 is TGTGCCAGCAGCCTGACAGGGGTGCAGCCCCAGCATTTT. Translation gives CASSLTGVQPQHF.

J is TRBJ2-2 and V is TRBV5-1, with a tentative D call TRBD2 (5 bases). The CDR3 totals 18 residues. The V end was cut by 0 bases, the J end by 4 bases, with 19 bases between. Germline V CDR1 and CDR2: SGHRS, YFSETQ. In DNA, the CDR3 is TGCGCCAGCAGCTTGGGTGGCAGGTCGGGGAGAAGCACCGGGGAGCTGTTTTTT. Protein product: CASSLGGRSGRSTGELFF.

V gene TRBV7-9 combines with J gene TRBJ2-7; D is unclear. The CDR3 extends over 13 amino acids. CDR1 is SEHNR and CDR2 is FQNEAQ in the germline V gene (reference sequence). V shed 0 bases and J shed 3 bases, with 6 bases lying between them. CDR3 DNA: TGTGCCAGCAGCTTAGCCCTTTACTACGAGCAGTACTTC. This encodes CASSLALYYEQYF.

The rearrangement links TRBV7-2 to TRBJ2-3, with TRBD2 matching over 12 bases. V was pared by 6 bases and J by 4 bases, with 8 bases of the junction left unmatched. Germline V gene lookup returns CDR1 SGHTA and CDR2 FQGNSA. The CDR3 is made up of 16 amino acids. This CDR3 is CASSYLTSGGADTQYF. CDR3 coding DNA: TGTGCCAGCAGTTACTTGACTAGCGGGGGAGCAGATACGCAGTATTTT.

The CDR3 nucleotides read TGTGCCAGCACTACGACCGGGACACGGCACAGGACCTTC. Translating gives CASTTTGTRHRTF. The chain carries TRBV2 and TRBJ1-2; perhaps TRBD1 as D (6 bases). Trimming left V 7 bases short and J 14 bases short, with 23 bases between. Looked up from germline, CDR1 is SNHLY and CDR2 is FYNNEI. CDR3 length: 13 amino acids.

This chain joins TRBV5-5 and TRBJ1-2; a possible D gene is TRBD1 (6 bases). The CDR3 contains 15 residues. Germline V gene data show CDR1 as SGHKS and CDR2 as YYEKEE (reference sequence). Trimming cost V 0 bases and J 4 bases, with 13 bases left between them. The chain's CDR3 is CASSLDQGSGYGYTF. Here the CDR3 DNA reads TGTGCCAGCAGCTTGGACCAGGGGAGCGGCTATGGCTACACCTTC.

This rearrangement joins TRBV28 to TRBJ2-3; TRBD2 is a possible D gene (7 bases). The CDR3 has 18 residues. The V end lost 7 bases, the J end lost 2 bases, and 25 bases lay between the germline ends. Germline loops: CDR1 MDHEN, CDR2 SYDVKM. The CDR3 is CASTLIGGGWGITDTQYF. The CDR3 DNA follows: TGTGCCAGCACCCTTATTGGGGGGGGCTGGGGGATCACAGATACGCAGTATTTT.

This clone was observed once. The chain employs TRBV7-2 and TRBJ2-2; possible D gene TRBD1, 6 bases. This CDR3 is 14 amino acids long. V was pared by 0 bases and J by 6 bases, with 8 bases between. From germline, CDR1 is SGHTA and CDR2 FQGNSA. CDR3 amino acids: CASSLARQAGELFF. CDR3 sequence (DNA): TGTGCCAGCAGCTTAGCTAGACAGGCCGGGGAGCTGTTTTTT.

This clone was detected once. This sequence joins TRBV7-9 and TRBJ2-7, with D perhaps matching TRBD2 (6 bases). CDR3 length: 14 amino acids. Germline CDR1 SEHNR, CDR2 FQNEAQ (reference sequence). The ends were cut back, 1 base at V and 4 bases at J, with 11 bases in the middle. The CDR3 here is CASSLGRERYEQYF. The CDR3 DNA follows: TGTGCCAGCAGCTTAGGTCGGGAGAGGTACGAGCAGTACTTC.

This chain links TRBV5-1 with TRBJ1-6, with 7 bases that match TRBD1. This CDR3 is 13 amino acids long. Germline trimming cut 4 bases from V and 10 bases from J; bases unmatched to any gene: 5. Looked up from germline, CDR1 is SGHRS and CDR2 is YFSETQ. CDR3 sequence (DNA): TGCGCCAGCAGCGGTAACAGGGGCTCACCCCTCCACTTT. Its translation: CASSGNRGSPLHF.

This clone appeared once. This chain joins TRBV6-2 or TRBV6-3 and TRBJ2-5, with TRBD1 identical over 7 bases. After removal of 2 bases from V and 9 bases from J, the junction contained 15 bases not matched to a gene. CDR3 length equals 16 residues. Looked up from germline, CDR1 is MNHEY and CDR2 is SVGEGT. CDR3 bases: TGTGCCAGCAGTTACGCCGTCGGGACAGATCTTCTCCCCCAGTACTTC. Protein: CASSYAVGTDLLPQYF.

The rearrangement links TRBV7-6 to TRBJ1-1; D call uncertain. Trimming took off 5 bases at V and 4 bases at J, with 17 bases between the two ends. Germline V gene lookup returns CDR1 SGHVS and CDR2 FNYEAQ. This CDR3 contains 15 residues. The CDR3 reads CASSRVGTTLTEAFF. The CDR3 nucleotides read TGTGCCAGCAGCCGGGTTGGCACCACACTCACTGAAGCTTTCTTT. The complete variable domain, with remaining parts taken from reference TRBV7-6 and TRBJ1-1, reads GAGVSQSPRYKVTKRGQDVALRCDPISGHVSLYWYRQALGQGPEFLTYFNYEAQQDKSGLPNDRFSAERPEGSISTLTIQRTEQRDSAMYRCASSRVGTTLTEAFFGQGTRLTVV.

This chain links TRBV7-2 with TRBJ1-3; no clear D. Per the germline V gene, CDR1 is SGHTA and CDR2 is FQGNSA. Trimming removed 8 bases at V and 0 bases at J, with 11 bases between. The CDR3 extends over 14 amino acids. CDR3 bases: TGTGCCAGCCTTGAATGGGCCTCTGGAAACACCATATATTTT. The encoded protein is CASLEWASGNTIYF.

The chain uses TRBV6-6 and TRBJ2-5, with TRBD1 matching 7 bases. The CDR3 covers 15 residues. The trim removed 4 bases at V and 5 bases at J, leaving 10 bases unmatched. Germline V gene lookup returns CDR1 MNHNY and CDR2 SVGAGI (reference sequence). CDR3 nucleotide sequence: TGTGCCAGCAGTTCGATAAAACAGGGGACGGAGACCCAGTACTTC. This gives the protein CASSSIKQGTETQYF.

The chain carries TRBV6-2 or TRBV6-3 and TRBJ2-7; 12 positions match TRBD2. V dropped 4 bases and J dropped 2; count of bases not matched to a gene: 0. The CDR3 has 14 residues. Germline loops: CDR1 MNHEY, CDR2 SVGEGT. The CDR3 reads CASSWTSGAYEQYF. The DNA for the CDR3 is TGTGCCAGCAGTTGGACTAGCGGGGCCTACGAGCAGTACTTC.

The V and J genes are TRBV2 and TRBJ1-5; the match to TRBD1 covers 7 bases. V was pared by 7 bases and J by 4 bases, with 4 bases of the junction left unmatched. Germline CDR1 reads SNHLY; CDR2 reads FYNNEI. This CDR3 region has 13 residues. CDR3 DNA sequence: TGTGCCAGCAACCGGGACAGTAATCAGCCCCAGCATTTT. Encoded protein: CASNRDSNQPQHF.

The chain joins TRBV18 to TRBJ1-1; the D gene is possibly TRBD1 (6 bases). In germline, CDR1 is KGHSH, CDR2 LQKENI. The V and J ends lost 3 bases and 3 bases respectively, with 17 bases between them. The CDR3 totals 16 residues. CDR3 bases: TGTGCCAGCTCACCTACCGCACGGGGGGCTGACACTGAAGCTTTCTTT. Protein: CASSPTARGADTEAFF.

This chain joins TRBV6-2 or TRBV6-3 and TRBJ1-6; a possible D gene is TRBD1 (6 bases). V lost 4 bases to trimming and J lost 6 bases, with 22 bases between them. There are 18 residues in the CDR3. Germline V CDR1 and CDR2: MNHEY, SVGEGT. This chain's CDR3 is CASSWPIDRKGPNSPLHF. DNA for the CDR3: TGTGCCAGCAGTTGGCCGATTGACAGGAAAGGACCTAATTCACCCCTCCACTTT.